What follows are 16 T cell receptor beta chains derived from one specimen sequenced in a study of human T cells and chemical hapten exposure. Time point: patch test 2, 6 weeks after DPC sensitization. Treatment denoted: therapeutic diphenylcyclopropenone sensitization with weekly scalp DPC. One entry per CDR3 protein, called by TCRdb with MiXCR from the RACE reads. The repertoire holds about 140,000 distinct CDR3 sequences, approximately 12% seen once, with 1.4% in the top ten. The sample here was whole blood, taken in connection with sensitization to the hapten diphenylcyclopropenone (DPC). The source of these receptors is a woman aged 45-60 years with alopecia areata. Some clones in this sample may be carry-over from other donors' samples.

Notes on this clonotype: Just one base apart from a much larger clone, this may be a read error. The chain links TRBV12-3 or TRBV12-4 to TRBJ2-7, with 9 bases fitting TRBD1. After removal of 10 bases from V and 7 bases from J, the junction contained 11 bases not matched to a gene. CDR3 length equals 13 residues. As DNA, the CDR3 is TGTGCCAACAGATTCGGGACAGGGAGGGAGCAGTACTTC. It codes for CANRFGTGREQYF.

The sample holds a few counts of this clonotype. The chain employs TRBV7-2 and TRBJ2-1, with 8 bases fitting TRBD2. This CDR3 is 15 amino acids long. With 3 bases clipped from V and 0 bases from J, the junction kept 1 base outside the gene matches. Germline-derived CDR1 and CDR2 are SGHTA and FQGNSA. CDR3 in DNA: TGTGCCAGCAGCTTTAGCGGGAACTCCTACAATGAGCAGTTCTTC. This codes for CASSFSGNSYNEQFF.

The chain employs TRBV27 and TRBJ2-7; 9 bases agree with TRBD2. The V segment lost 6 bases and the J segment 4 bases; nucleotides outside the gene matches: 4. The germline CDR1 and CDR2 sequences are MNHEY and SMNVEV (reference sequence). The CDR3 has 13 residues. CDR3 amino acids: CASRRREGYEQYF. CDR3 in DNA: TGTGCCAGCAGGCGGCGGGAGGGGTACGAGCAGTACTTC.

This clonotype was detected ten times or more. The CDR3 region is CSALLPGQGVNQPQHF. The CDR3 region has the DNA TGCAGTGCTTTGCTACCGGGACAGGGGGTGAATCAGCCCCAGCATTTT. The chain employs TRBV20-1 and TRBJ1-5, with TRBD1 matching 11 bases. J was trimmed by 4 bases and V by 5 bases; bases with no gene match: 10. Germline V gene sequence: CDR1 DFQATT, CDR2 SNEGSKA (reference sequence). The CDR3 loop spans 16 amino acids.

A few counts support this clonotype. This chain connects TRBV14 to TRBJ2-1; 8 positions agree with TRBD2. Germline assignment: CDR1 SGHDN and CDR2 FVKESK. V dropped 0 bases and J dropped 0; count of bases not matched to a gene: 4. The CDR3 totals 17 residues. The CDR3 DNA reads as TGTGCCAGCAGCCAAGATTGGAGCGGGAGCTCCTACAATGAGCAGTTCTTC. As protein: CASSQDWSGSSYNEQFF.

This clonotype was observed a few times. The genes are TRBV6-5 and TRBJ2-3; D possibly corresponds to TRBD1 (5 bases). Trimming stripped 8 bases from V and 0 bases from J, with 15 bases between. Germline V CDR1 and CDR2: MNHEY, SVGAGI. CDR3 length equals 15 residues. In DNA, the CDR3 is TGTGCCAGCCAATCCCAGGGCATTAGCACAGATACGCAGTATTTT. Translation: CASQSQGISTDTQYF.

The chain couples TRBV3-1 to TRBJ2-1; 8 bases are shared with TRBD2. This CDR3 is 15 amino acids long. Germline CDR1 reads LGHDT; CDR2 reads YNNKEL (reference sequence). Trimming at V came to 1 base and at J to 8 bases, leaving 7 bases not matched to a gene. CDR3 nucleotide sequence: TGTGCCAGCAGCCAAGGAGCGGGAGCAACCCATGAGCAGTTCTTC. Its translation is CASSQGAGATHEQFF.

This clonotype turned up a few times. The chain uses TRBV7-9 and TRBJ2-2; D could derive from TRBD1 or TRBD2 (5 bases each). V lost 7 bases, J lost 4 bases, and 13 bases lay in between. Germline V gives CDR1 SEHNR, CDR2 FQNEAQ (reference sequence). The CDR3 consists of 14 residues. The CDR3 loop is CASNPGRLTGELFF. Written as DNA, the CDR3 is TGTGCCAGCAACCCGGGACGGCTCACCGGGGAGCTGTTTTTT.

This clonotype was seen a handful of times. This rearrangement joins TRBV20-1 to TRBJ2-1; TRBD2 aligns across 13 bases. Germline CDR1 is DFQATT and CDR2 is SNEGSKA (reference sequence). The CDR3 is made up of 13 amino acids. The CDR3 nucleotides read TGCAGCGCAGGGACTAGCGGGAACAATGAGCAGTTCTTC. It yields the protein CSAGTSGNNEQFF.

This clonotype was seen a few times. This chain connects TRBV18 to TRBJ1-4; maybe TRBD1 (6 bases). Trimming cost V 6 bases and J 3 bases, with 14 bases left between them. The CDR3 has 15 amino acids. Germline lookup yields CDR1 KGHSH and CDR2 LQKENI. This CDR3 reads CASSTTGNPNEKLFF. CDR3 nucleotide sequence: TGTGCCAGCTCGACTACAGGGAACCCTAATGAAAAACTGTTTTTT.

The table lists this clonotype with a few counts. This chain connects TRBV6-5 to TRBJ1-1; 7 bases align to TRBD1. Germline CDR1 reads MNHEY; CDR2 reads SVGAGI. The CDR3 loop spans 14 amino acids. The junction had 11 bases not matched to a gene; V was cut back by 5 bases and J by 8 bases. The CDR3 nucleotides read TGTGCCAGCAGTCACCAGGGGGAGGGTGGCGAAGCTTTCTTT. It is translated as CASSHQGEGGEAFF.

V and J are TRBV25-1 and TRBJ2-5; the D is unclear. In germline, CDR1 is MGHDK, CDR2 SYGVNS. V was pared by 5 bases and J by 2 bases, with 9 bases between. The CDR3 loop spans 13 amino acids. The CDR3 region has the DNA TGTGCCAGCAGTCCCCTCGGGCAAGAGACCCAGTACTTC. Its translation: CASSPLGQETQYF.

This rearrangement joins TRBV12-3 or TRBV12-4 to TRBJ1-1, with TRBD1 matching 9 bases. V shed 6 bases, J shed 5 bases, and the junction held 10 bases outside the gene matches. The CDR3 is made up of 15 amino acids. CDR3 protein: CASRPGQGKGTEAFF. The CDR3 nucleotides are TGTGCCAGCAGGCCAGGACAGGGGAAGGGGACTGAAGCTTTCTTT.

This clonotype has at least ten counts. This chain links TRBV20-1 with TRBJ1-1; 7 bases align to TRBD1. The CDR3 covers 14 residues. Per germline, CDR1 DFQATT and CDR2 SNEGSKA (reference sequence). The V and J ends lost 6 bases and 0 bases, in that order; junction bases with no gene match: 7. The CDR3 DNA follows: TGCAGTGCCGACACGACAGGGATGAACACTGAAGCTTTCTTT. Translation: CSADTTGMNTEAFF.

The chain recombines TRBV19 with TRBJ1-5, with D unclear. Trimming pared 1 base from V and 7 bases from J, leaving 14 bases between. From germline, CDR1 is LNHDA and CDR2 SQIVND (reference sequence). There are 15 residues in the CDR3. Written as DNA, the CDR3 is TGTGCCAGTAGTATAGCCCCCTCCTTGGAACAGCCCCAGCATTTT. Residues: CASSIAPSLEQPQHF.

This clonotype turned up a few times. The chain recombines TRBV27 with TRBJ2-3, with 9 bases identical to TRBD1. The CDR3 is made up of 15 amino acids. J lost 5 bases, V lost 4 bases, and 7 bases had no gene match. Germline CDR1 is MNHEY and CDR2 is SMNVEV (reference sequence). The CDR3 protein is CASSSQGARGDTQYF. In DNA, the CDR3 is TGTGCCAGCAGTTCACAGGGGGCGCGAGGAGATACGCAGTATTTT.